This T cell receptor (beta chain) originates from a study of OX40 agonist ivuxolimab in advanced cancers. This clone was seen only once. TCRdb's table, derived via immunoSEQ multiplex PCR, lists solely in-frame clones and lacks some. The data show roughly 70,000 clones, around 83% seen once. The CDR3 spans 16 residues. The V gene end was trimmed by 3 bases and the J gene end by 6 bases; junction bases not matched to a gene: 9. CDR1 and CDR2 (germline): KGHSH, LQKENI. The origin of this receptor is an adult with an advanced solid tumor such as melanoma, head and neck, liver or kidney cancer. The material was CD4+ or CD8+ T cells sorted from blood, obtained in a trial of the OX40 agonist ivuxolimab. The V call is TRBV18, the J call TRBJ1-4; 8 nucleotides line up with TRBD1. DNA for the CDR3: TGTGCCAGCTCACCCCGCCCCGGGACAGGTCATGAAAAACTGTTTTTT. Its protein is CASSPRPGTGHEKLFF.